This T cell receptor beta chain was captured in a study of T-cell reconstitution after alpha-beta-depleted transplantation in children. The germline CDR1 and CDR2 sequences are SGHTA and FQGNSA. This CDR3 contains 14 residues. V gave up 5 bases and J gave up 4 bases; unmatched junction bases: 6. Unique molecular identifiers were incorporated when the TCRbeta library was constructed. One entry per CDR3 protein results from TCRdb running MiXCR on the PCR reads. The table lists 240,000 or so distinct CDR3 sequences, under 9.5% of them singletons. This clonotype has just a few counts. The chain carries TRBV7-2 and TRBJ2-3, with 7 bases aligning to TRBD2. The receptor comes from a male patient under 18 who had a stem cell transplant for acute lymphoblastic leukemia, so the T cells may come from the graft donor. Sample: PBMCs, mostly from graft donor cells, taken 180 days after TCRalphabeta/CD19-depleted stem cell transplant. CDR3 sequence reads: CASSPGLMPDTQYF. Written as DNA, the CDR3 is TGTGCCAGCAGCCCGGGACTAATGCCAGATACGCAGTATTTT.